This T cell receptor (beta chain) was identified during a study of shared clonotypes between healthy human individuals. Study information: CD8 memory received one plate per donor, CD8 naive two, CD4 memory three and CD4 naive three. Study conclusions and caveats: Memory subsets had estimated richness that was generally smaller than that of naive subsets.

Sequencing was performed with immunoSEQ multiplex PCR; in TCRdb, only in-frame clones are kept and a portion is missing. The sample records millions of clones, around nine tenths being singletons. In the case of this clone: Its antigen is undetermined.

V lost 0 bases and J 4 bases, leaving 5 bases between the germline ends. CDR1 is SGHRS, CDR2 YFSETQ, per germline. The CDR3 is made up of 13 amino acids. This chain joins TRBV5-1 and TRBJ2-4, with no clear D. The material sequenced was naive CD4+ T cells sorted from blood. The subset: CD45RA+ positively selected. The sequence derives from a man between 18 and 29 years old in good health. The CDR3 sequence: CASSLDPKNIQYF. Written as DNA, the CDR3 is TGCGCCAGCAGCTTGGATCCGAAAAACATTCAGTACTTC.